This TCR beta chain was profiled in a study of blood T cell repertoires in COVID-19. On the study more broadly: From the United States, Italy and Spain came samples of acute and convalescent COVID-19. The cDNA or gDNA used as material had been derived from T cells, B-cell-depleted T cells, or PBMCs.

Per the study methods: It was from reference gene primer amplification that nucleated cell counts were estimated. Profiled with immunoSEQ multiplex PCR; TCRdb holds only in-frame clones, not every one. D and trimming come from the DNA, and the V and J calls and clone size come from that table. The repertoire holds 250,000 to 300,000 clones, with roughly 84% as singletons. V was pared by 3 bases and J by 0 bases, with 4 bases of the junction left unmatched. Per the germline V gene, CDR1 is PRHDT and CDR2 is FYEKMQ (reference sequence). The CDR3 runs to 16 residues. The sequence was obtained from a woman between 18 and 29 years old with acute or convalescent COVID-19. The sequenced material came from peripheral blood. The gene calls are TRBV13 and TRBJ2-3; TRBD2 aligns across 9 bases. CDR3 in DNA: TGTGCCAGCAGCTTGCTAGCGGGATATAGCACAGATACGCAGTATTTT. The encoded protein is CASSLLAGYSTDTQYF.